Listed below are T cell receptor beta chains from one sample, sequenced in a study of OX40 agonist ivuxolimab in advanced cancers. Only in-frame clones appear in the TCRdb table, and some are missing; sequencing was by immunoSEQ multiplex PCR. The repertoire holds tens of thousands of clones, with 88% as singletons. This material consisted of CD4+ or CD8+ T cells sorted from blood, taken in a trial of the OX40 agonist ivuxolimab. Receptors originate from an adult with an advanced solid tumor such as melanoma, head and neck, liver or kidney cancer. The CDR3 runs from the conserved cysteine through the conserved F or W. D genes are given only for firm matches. Size is omitted from some rows. Given values are once, few, many or a class for expanded clones.

size	V	D	J	CDR3	DNA
-	TRBV19	-	TRBJ2-5	CASSLTNQETQYF	TGTGCCAGTAGCCTGACGAACCAAGAGACCCAGTACTTC
-	TRBV6-1	TRBD1	TRBJ1-1	CASSRTGAEAFF	TGTGCCAGCAGTCGGACAGGCGCTGAAGCTTTCTTT
-	TRBV30	-	TRBJ1-2	CAMRRDRSLSYGYTF	TGTGCCATGAGGCGAGACAGGAGCCTCAGCTATGGCTACACCTTC
-	TRBV19	-	TRBJ2-4	CASSIEIRGRAKNIQYF	TGTGCCAGTAGTATAGAAATCAGGGGTAGAGCCAAAAACATTCAGTACTTC
-	TRBV19	TRBD1	TRBJ1-4	CASSRDRGSEKLFF	TGTGCCAGTAGTAGGGACAGGGGCAGTGAAAAACTGTTTTTT
-	TRBV5-4	-	TRBJ2-5	CASSSAGGGETQYF	TGTGCCAGCAGCTCCGCCGGGGGTGGCGAGACCCAGTACTTC
-	TRBV30	-	TRBJ2-1	CAWSGLRYNEQFF	TGTGCCTGGAGTGGACTACGCTACAATGAGCAGTTCTTC
-	TRBV19	-	TRBJ1-1	CASSNLVAEAFF	TGTGCCAGTAGTAACCTCGTCGCTGAAGCTTTCTTT
once	TRBV4-2	-	TRBJ1-1	CASSRTGVAEAFF	TGTGCCAGCAGTAGGACTGGCGTAGCTGAAGCTTTCTTT
-	TRBV7-9	-	TRBJ2-7	CASSLAQASPLLQYF	TGTGCCAGCAGCTTAGCGCAGGCCAGTCCTCTATTGCAGTACTTC
-	TRBV5-5	-	TRBJ2-7	CASSLAIGTTEQYF	TGTGCCAGCAGCTTGGCCATAGGGACGACCGAGCAGTACTTC
-	TRBV2	TRBD2	TRBJ2-3	CASSLPGTSVADTQYF	TGTGCCAGCAGCCTCCCCGGGACTAGCGTCGCAGATACGCAGTATTTT